These 19 T cell receptor beta chains share one sample of origin, sequenced in a study of shared clonotypes between healthy human individuals. Profiling relied on immunoSEQ multiplex PCR, and the TCRdb table lists in-frame clones only, not all of them. In the table there are 1.4 million or so clones, just under 99% of which are singletons. The sample consisted of naive CD4+ T cells sorted from blood. The subset here: CD45RA+ positively selected. Every receptor here comes from a man aged 25 to 45 in good health.

In regard to this clone: This sample also contains other DNA sequences that code for the same CDR3. This rearrangement joins TRBV9 to TRBJ2-6; unclear D gene. CDR3 length equals 16 residues. Germline loops: CDR1 SGDLS, CDR2 YYNGEE. The ends were cut back, 0 bases at V and 0 bases at J, with 7 bases in the middle. The CDR3 DNA sequence: TGTGCCAGCAGCGTAGGCACCTCCTCTGGGGCCAACGTCCTGACTTTC. It is translated as CASSVGTSSGANVLTF.

V and J are TRBV29-1 and TRBJ2-3; 7 bases align to TRBD1. The V and J ends lost 4 bases and 4 bases, in that order; junction bases with no gene match: 8. The germline gives CDR1 SQVTM, CDR2 ANQGSEA. The length of the CDR3 is 14 residues. CDR3 nucleotides: TGCAGCGTTGGTAGAGGGGGCTCAGCAGATACGCAGTATTTT. Protein sequence: CSVGRGGSADTQYF.

As to this clone: The identical CDR3 is also encoded by other nucleotide sequences in the sample. The V gene is TRBV29-1, the J gene TRBJ2-5; 10 bases map to TRBD1. Germline V lookup: CDR1 SQVTM, CDR2 ANQGSEA. The V and J ends lost 6 bases and 3 bases, in that order; junction bases with no gene match: 1. The length of the CDR3 is 12 residues. Written as DNA, the CDR3 is TGCAGCGTGGGGACAGGGGAAGAGACCCAGTACTTC. It codes for CSVGTGEETQYF.

J is TRBJ1-5 and V is TRBV5-5; no definite D call. The germline V gene has CDR1 SGHKS and CDR2 YYEKEE (reference sequence). The CDR3 is made up of 13 amino acids. The V and J ends lost 0 bases and 0 bases respectively, with 1 base between them. This chain's CDR3 is CASSLDSNQPQHF. Here the CDR3 DNA reads TGTGCCAGCAGCTTGGATAGCAATCAGCCCCAGCATTTT.

The J gene is TRBJ2-7, the V gene TRBV7-9; D is unresolved. Germline CDR1 reads SEHNR; CDR2 reads FQNEAQ (reference sequence). This CDR3 region has 15 residues. Trimming took off 4 bases at V and 4 bases at J, with 17 bases between the two ends. The CDR3 sequence is CASSSEPSTAYEQYF. CDR3 in DNA: TGTGCCAGCAGCTCCGAACCGAGTACAGCGTACGAGCAGTACTTC.

The rearrangement joins TRBV5-1 to TRBJ2-1; D remains ambiguous. CDR3 length: 14 residues. Per the germline V gene, CDR1 is SGHRS and CDR2 is YFSETQ. V lost 0 bases and J 6 bases, leaving 10 bases between the germline ends. CDR3 nucleotides: TGCGCCAGCAGCTTGGCTCCCCTGACCAATGAGCAGTTCTTC. Its translation is CASSLAPLTNEQFF.

J is TRBJ2-7 and V is TRBV18; D gene uncertain. In germline, CDR1 is KGHSH, CDR2 LQKENI. Trimming shortened V by 3 bases and J by 6 bases, and 15 bases separated the two germline ends. The CDR3 consists of 14 residues. Written as DNA, the CDR3 is TGTGCCAGCTCACCGATGGACGGGCGTTCCGAGCAGTACTTC. As protein: CASSPMDGRSEQYF.

This sequence joins TRBV4-1 and TRBJ1-5, with D possibly TRBD1 on 6 matching bases. Germline V gene lookup returns CDR1 MGHRA and CDR2 YSYEKL. The CDR3 covers 17 residues. Trimming took 4 bases from V and 0 from J, leaving 16 bases between them. The chain's CDR3 is CASSRGHGSYSNQPQHF. The DNA of the CDR3 is TGCGCCAGCAGCCGGGGACACGGGTCGTATAGCAATCAGCCCCAGCATTTT.

CDR3 sequence (DNA): TGTGCCAGCAGCTTATGGGTGGGACAGTTTGTGGATCAGCCCCAGCATTTT. It is translated as CASSLWVGQFVDQPQHF. This rearrangement joins TRBV7-9 to TRBJ1-5; 7 positions agree with TRBD1. Unmatched junction bases numbered 12, after V lost 2 bases and J lost 5 bases. Germline assignment: CDR1 SEHNR and CDR2 FQNEAQ (reference sequence). This CDR3 spans 17 amino acids.

This clone came up once. The chain carries TRBV9 and TRBJ2-7, with a tentative D call TRBD2 (6 bases). CDR1 is SGDLS and CDR2 is YYNGEE in the germline V gene. Trimming removed 0 bases at V and 0 bases at J, with 13 bases between. The CDR3 consists of 16 residues. CDR3 sequence: CASSVGVAVSSYEQYF. In DNA, the CDR3 is TGTGCCAGCAGCGTAGGGGTAGCGGTGAGCTCCTACGAGCAGTACTTC. The full variable domain, its missing parts supplied by reference TRBV9 and TRBJ2-7, is DSGVTQTPKHLITATGQRVTLRCSPRSGDLSVYWYQQSLDQGLQFLIQYYNGEERAKGNILERFSAQQFPDLHSELNLSSLELGDSALYFCASSVGVAVSSYEQYFGPGTRLTVT.

V and J are TRBV5-1 and TRBJ2-4; 10 nucleotides align to TRBD2. With 4 bases clipped from V and 9 bases from J, the junction kept 13 bases outside the gene matches. Germline V gene lookup returns CDR1 SGHRS and CDR2 YFSETQ. The CDR3 spans 16 residues. CDR3 in DNA: TGCGCCAGCAGCATCGGACTAGCGGACCCCTGGGGCATTCAGTACTTC. Residues: CASSIGLADPWGIQYF.

The chain couples TRBV5-4 to TRBJ1-2; 9 bases fit TRBD1. Germline V gene lookup returns CDR1 SGHNT and CDR2 YYREEE (reference sequence). The CDR3 is 13 amino acids. The V and J ends lost 3 bases and 7 bases, in that order; junction bases with no gene match: 4. The CDR3 spells CASSSPGQGGYTF. CDR3 DNA: TGTGCCAGCAGCTCCCCGGGACAGGGTGGCTACACCTTC. Full variable domain (rest looked up from reference TRBV5-4 and TRBJ1-2): ETGVTQSPTHLIKTRGQQVTLRCSSQSGHNTVSWYQQALGQGPQFIFQYYREEENGRGNFPPRFSGLQFPNYSSELNVNALELDDSALYLCASSSPGQGGYTFGSGTRLTVV.

This sequence joins TRBV19 and TRBJ1-2, with no clear D. The CDR3 contains 14 residues. Between the trimmed V and J ends, which lost 5 bases and 7 bases, there was a span of 17 bases. Per germline, CDR1 LNHDA and CDR2 SQIVND (reference sequence). In nucleotides, the CDR3 is TGTGCCAGTAGTGGCGGCCTCTACCCCTCTGGCTACACCTTC. This codes for CASSGGLYPSGYTF.

V and J are TRBV7-9 and TRBJ2-1, with D unclear. CDR1 is SEHNR, CDR2 FQNEAQ, per germline (reference sequence). The CDR3 totals 15 residues. Trimming left V 1 base short and J 4 bases short, with 11 bases between. The CDR3 coding sequence is TGTGCCAGCAGCTTAGATTTGCGGTATTACAATGAGCAGTTCTTC. Amino acid sequence: CASSLDLRYYNEQFF.

This sequence joins TRBV9 and TRBJ2-7; 8 bases are a match to TRBD2. The germline V gene has CDR1 SGDLS and CDR2 YYNGEE. The CDR3 spans 14 residues. Unmatched junction bases numbered 2, after V lost 3 bases and J lost 0 bases. DNA of the CDR3: TGTGCCAGCAGCGCCGGGACTAGCTCCTACGAGCAGTACTTC. Residues: CASSAGTSSYEQYF.

This rearrangement joins TRBV10-2 to TRBJ2-7, with 7 bases identical to TRBD2. Germline V gene data show CDR1 as WSHSY and CDR2 as SAAADI. The length of the CDR3 is 15 residues. After removal of 2 bases from V and 0 bases from J, the junction contained 4 bases not matched to a gene. This chain's CDR3 is CASSELGGGSYEQYF. The DNA of the CDR3 is TGCGCCAGCAGTGAGCTGGGCGGGGGCTCCTACGAGCAGTACTTC.

J is TRBJ2-5 and V is TRBV2, with TRBD2 matching over 8 bases. Germline CDR1 reads SNHLY; CDR2 reads FYNNEI. V trimming: 5 bases; J trimming: 5 bases; junction bases outside the gene matches: 1. The CDR3 length is 12 residues. The CDR3 here is CASSREGETQYF. The CDR3 DNA is TGTGCCAGCAGTCGGGAGGGGGAGACCCAGTACTTC.

The chain couples TRBV30 to TRBJ2-1; 13 nucleotides align to TRBD2. This CDR3 is 15 amino acids long. From germline, CDR1 is GTSNPN and CDR2 SVGIG (reference sequence). V lost 3 bases to trimming and J lost 9 bases; unmatched junction nucleotides: 8. CDR3 residues: CAWRPLAGGPGEQFF. The CDR3 DNA is TGTGCCTGGAGACCACTAGCGGGAGGGCCAGGTGAGCAGTTCTTC.

The genes are TRBV27 and TRBJ2-3, with D perhaps assigned TRBD1 or TRBD2 (5 bases each). The CDR3 consists of 15 residues. Trimming removed 8 bases at V and 7 bases at J, with 22 bases between. Looked up from germline, CDR1 is MNHEY and CDR2 is SMNVEV (reference sequence). Written as DNA, the CDR3 is TGTGCCAGCGGAGAGGGGCGGGCCATGTCTAATACGCAGTATTTT. This codes for CASGEGRAMSNTQYF.